This T cell receptor (beta chain) was recorded in a study of CD8 T cells in Susac syndrome. Trimming took off 6 bases at V and 3 bases at J, with 15 bases between the two ends. The CDR3 extends over 13 amino acids. Germline loops: CDR1 SQVTM, CDR2 ANQGSEA. With random hexamers, roughly 0.5 to 1 ug RNA was reverse transcribed. TCRdb called the immunoSEQ multiplex PCR reads again in MiXCR, with one record for every CDR3 protein. The sample holds tens of thousands of distinct CDR3 sequences; 93% are singletons and the top ten take roughly 0.5%. Sequencing was done on a sample of CD8+ T cells from PBMCs. The chain combines TRBV29-1 with TRBJ2-7, with D tentatively TRBD1 or TRBD2 (6 bases each). This TCR came from a human donor with multiple sclerosis. As DNA, the CDR3 is TGCAGCGTCCGGGGGCACGGGAACTACGAGCAGTACTTC. Translating it yields CSVRGHGNYEQYF.